This TCR beta chain was profiled in a study of human T cells and chemical hapten exposure. This clonotype showed up many times. Its antigen is not known. TCRdb processed the RACE reads anew with MiXCR; each CDR3 protein has one entry. The sample lists 28,000 or so distinct CDR3 sequences; over 4.5% were seen once. Described time point: patch test 3, about 24 weeks after DPC sensitization. Sample treatment: therapeutic diphenylcyclopropenone sensitization with weekly scalp DPC. Study-level results: Alopecia was present in the donors, so their immune response may differ from healthy people's.

The material sequenced was whole blood, taken in connection with sensitization to the hapten diphenylcyclopropenone (DPC). The source is a man aged 25-45 years with alopecia areata. Some clones in this sample may be carry-over from other donors' samples.

The CDR3 DNA is TGTGCCAGCAGTGAGGGGGGCACAGGTTTCCTCTCCGAGCAGTACTTC. Protein: CASSEGGTGFLSEQYF. This rearrangement joins TRBV27 to TRBJ2-7; the D call may be TRBD1 or TRBD2 (6 bases each). Germline V gene data show CDR1 as MNHEY and CDR2 as SMNVEV (reference sequence). This CDR3 is built from 16 residues. Trimming shortened V by 5 bases and J by 6 bases, and 23 bases separated the two germline ends.